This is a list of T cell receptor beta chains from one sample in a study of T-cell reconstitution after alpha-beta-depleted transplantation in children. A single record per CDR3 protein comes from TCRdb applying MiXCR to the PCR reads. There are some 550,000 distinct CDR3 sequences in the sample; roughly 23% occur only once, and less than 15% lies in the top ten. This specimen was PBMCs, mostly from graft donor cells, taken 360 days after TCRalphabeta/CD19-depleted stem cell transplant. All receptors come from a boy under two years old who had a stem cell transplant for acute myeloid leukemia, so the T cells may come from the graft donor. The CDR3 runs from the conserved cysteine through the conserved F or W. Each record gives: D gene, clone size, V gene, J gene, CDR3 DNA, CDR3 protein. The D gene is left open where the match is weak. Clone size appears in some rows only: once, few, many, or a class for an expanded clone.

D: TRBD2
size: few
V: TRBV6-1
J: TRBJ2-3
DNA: TGTGCCAGCAGTCCGACTAGCGGGGGGGTCACAGATACGCAGTATTTT
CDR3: CASSPTSGGVTDTQYF

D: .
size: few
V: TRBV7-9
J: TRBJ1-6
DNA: TGTGCCAGCAGCCTGGGACACTTCAATTCACCCCTCCACTTT
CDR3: CASSLGHFNSPLHF

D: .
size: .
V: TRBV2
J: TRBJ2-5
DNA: TGTGCCAGCTATGAGGAGACCCAGTACTTC
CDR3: CASYEETQYF

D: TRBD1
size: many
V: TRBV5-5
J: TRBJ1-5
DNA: TGTGCCAGCAGGCTCACGGACAGGGAAGATCAGCCCCAGCATTTT
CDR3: CASRLTDREDQPQHF

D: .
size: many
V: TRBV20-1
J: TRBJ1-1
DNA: TGCAGTGCTAGAGGAGGCAGCGGACGGCGGGAGGCTTTCTTT
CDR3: CSARGGSGRREAFF

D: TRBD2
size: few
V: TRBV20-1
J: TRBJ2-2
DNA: TGCAGTGCTAGAGCCCCGACTAGCGGAGCGAACACCGGGGAGCTGTTTTTT
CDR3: CSARAPTSGANTGELFF

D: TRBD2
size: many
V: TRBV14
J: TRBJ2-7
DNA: TGTGCCAGCAGCCAAGAATGGGCCTTGCGGGGGAGCGAGCAGTACTTC
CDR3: CASSQEWALRGSEQYF

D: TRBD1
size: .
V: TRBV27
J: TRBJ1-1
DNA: TGTGCCAGCAGCCCAACGAGGCCACAGGGGTTCACTGAAGCTTTCTTT
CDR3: CASSPTRPQGFTEAFF

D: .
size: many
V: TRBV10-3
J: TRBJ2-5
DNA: TGTGCCATCAGTGCTCTGCAGGGCCAAGAGACCCAGTACTTC
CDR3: CAISALQGQETQYF

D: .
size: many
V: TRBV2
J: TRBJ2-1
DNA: TGTGCCAGCGCAGGGGGGGTGGCCTACAATGAGCAGTTCTTC
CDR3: CASAGGVAYNEQFF

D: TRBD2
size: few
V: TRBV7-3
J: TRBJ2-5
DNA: TGTGCCAGCAGCCCCCAGCGGGGATTCCAAGAGACCCAGTACTTC
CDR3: CASSPQRGFQETQYF